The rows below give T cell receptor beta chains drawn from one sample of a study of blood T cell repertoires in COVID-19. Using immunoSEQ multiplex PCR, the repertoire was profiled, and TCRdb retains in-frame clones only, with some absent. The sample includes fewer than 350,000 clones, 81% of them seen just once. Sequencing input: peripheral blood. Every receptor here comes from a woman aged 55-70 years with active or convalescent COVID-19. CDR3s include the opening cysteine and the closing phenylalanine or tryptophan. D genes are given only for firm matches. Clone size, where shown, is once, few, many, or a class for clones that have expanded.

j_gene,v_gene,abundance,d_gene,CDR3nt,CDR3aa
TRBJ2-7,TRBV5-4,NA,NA,TGTGCCAGCACCTCTGGGGGGGCCGTCCACGAGCAGTACTTC,CASTSGGAVHEQYF
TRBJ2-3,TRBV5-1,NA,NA,TGCGCCAGCAGCGCTACGGTAACCGGGACTGGCGCCACAGATACGCAGTATTTT,CASSATVTGTGATDTQYF
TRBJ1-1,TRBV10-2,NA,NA,TGCGCCAGCACGCCCTCGGGCGGGAAGAACACTGAAGCTTTCTTT,CASTPSGGKNTEAFF
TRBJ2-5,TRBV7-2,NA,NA,TGTGCCAGCAGCTTAGCCCCTGGCACAGGGAAAGAGACCCAGTACTTC,CASSLAPGTGKETQYF
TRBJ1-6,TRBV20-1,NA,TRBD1,TGCAGTGCTAGGACAGGGTGGACCCTCCACTTT,CSARTGWTLHF
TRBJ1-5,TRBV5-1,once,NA,TGCGCCAGCAGTCCGGGACACACTAGCAATCAGCCCCAGCATTTT,CASSPGHTSNQPQHF
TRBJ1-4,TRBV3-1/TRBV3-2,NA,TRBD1,TGTGCCAGCAACGTACAGGGGCATGAAAAACTGTTTTTT,CASNVQGHEKLFF
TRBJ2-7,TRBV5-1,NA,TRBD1,TGCGCCAGCAGCTTGGATCCGACAGGGGGGTACGAGCAGTACTTC,CASSLDPTGGYEQYF
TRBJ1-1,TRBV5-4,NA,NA,TGTGCCAGCAGCTTGGCAGCGGATGCGGTTGAAGCTTTCTTT,CASSLAADAVEAFF
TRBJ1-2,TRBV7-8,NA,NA,TGTGCCAGCAGCTTTGGTACAGGAGATGGCTACACCTTC,CASSFGTGDGYTF
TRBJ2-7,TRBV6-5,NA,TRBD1,TGTGCCAGCAGTTACGGGGACAGATCCTCCTACGAGCAGTACTTC,CASSYGDRSSYEQYF
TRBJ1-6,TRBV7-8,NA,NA,TGTGCCAGCAGCTTAGGGCTTTTAACCAGGGATTCACCCCTCCACTTT,CASSLGLLTRDSPLHF
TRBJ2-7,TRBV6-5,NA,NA,TGTGCCAGCAGTTACTCAGGGGTTAACGAGCAGTACTTC,CASSYSGVNEQYF
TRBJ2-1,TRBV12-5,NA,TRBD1,TGTGCTAGTGCCCCGATTTGGGACAGGGGGCGCGGGAATGAGCAGTTCTTC,CASAPIWDRGRGNEQFF
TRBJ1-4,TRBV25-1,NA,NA,TGTGCCAGCAGTGAACAACCAGGGGATAATGAAAAACTGTTTTTT,CASSEQPGDNEKLFF
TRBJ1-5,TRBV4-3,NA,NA,TGCGCCAGCAGCCAAGACTCACTGGGCAATCAGCCCCAGCATTTT,CASSQDSLGNQPQHF
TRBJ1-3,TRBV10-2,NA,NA,TGCGCCAGTTTACTCTCTGGAAACACCATATATTTT,CASLLSGNTIYF
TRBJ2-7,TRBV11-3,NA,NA,TGTGCCAGCAGCCAAAACAGCTACGAGCAGTACTTC,CASSQNSYEQYF
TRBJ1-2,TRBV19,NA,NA,TGTGCCAGTAGTATAGGACAGGACCATGGCTACACCTTC,CASSIGQDHGYTF
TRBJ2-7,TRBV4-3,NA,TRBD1,TGCGCCAGCAGCCATTACGTCACAGGGGCACGGGACTACGAGCAGTACTTC,CASSHYVTGARDYEQYF
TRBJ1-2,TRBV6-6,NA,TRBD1,TGTGCCAGCAGTTACTGGGACAGGGCTGGCTACACCTTC,CASSYWDRAGYTF
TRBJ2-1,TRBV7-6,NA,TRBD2,TGTGCCAGCAGCGTTTTAGGCGGGGGGCGGCAAACTACCTACAATGAGCAGTTCTTC,CASSVLGGGRQTTYNEQFF
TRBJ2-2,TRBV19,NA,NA,TGTGCCAGTAGTATGAGGAACACCGGGGAGCTGTTTTTT,CASSMRNTGELFF
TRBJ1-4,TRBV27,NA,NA,TGTGCCAGCAGCCCCGGGGGAGGGGGTGAAAAACTGTTTTTT,CASSPGGGGEKLFF
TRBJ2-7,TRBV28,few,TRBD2,TGTGCCAGCAGTAGCTCACCCTTTAGCGGGATCCCCTACGAGCAGTACTTC,CASSSSPFSGIPYEQYF
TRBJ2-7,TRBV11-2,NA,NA,TGTGCCAGCAGCTTAGAGTCAGTTTACTCCTACGAGCAGTACTTC,CASSLESVYSYEQYF
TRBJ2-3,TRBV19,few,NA,TGTGCCAGTAGTCTCTTACAGGGCTCAGATACGCAGTATTTT,CASSLLQGSDTQYF
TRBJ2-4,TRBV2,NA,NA,TGTGCCAGCCTAGATCCTCTTCTAAGCAAAAACATTCAGTACTTC,CASLDPLLSKNIQYF
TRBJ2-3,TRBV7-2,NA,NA,TGTGCCAGCAGCTTAGAGGGCAGGGGAGGCACAGATACGCAGTATTTT,CASSLEGRGGTDTQYF
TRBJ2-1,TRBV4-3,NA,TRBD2,TGCGCCAGCAGCCAAGTCCGGGGGGGTTCCTACAATGAGCAGTTCTTC,CASSQVRGGSYNEQFF
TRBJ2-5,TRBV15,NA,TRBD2,TGTGCCACCAGCAGCCTAGCGGGGCCACAAGAGACCCAGTACTTC,CATSSLAGPQETQYF
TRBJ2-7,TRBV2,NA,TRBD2,TGTGCCAGCTACGGGGGGAAAGACCCGTACTTC,CASYGGKDPYF
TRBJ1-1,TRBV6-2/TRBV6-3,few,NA,TGTGCCAGCAGTTCCTCCCAGGGGAGGGGTGAAGCTTTCTTT,CASSSSQGRGEAFF
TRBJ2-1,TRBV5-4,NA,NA,TGTGCCAGCAGCTTGGATAATTACAATGAGCAGTTCTTC,CASSLDNYNEQFF
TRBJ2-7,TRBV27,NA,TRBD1,TGTGCCAGCAGTACCCTAGGACAGGGGGCGGCGGACTACGAGCAGTACTTC,CASSTLGQGAADYEQYF
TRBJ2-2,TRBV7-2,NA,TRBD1,TGTGCCAGCAGCCCGCGGGACAGGGGGGCATTACGGGCCGGGGAGCTGTTTTTT,CASSPRDRGALRAGELFF
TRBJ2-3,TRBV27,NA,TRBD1,TGTGCCAGCAGTTTTCGGATCGAACAGGGGAGAACAGATACGCAGTATTTT,CASSFRIEQGRTDTQYF
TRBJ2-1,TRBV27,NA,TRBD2,TGTGCCAGCACCCGCCTACTAGCGGGGGGGGGCAATGAGCAGTTCTTC,CASTRLLAGGGNEQFF
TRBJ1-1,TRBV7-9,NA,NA,TGTGCCAGCAGCTTAGGCGGTAGGAGGGCAGGGCGTCTGAACACTGAAGCTTTCTTT,CASSLGGRRAGRLNTEAFF
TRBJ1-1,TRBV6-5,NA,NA,TGTGCCAGCAGTTACGTCCGGGGAGGCGGGAACACTGAAGCTTTCTTT,CASSYVRGGGNTEAFF
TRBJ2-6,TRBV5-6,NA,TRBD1,TGTGCCAGCAGCGGACAGGTCTCTGGGGCCAACGTCCTGACTTTC,CASSGQVSGANVLTF
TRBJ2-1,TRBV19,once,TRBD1,TGTGCCAGTAGTACCCGACAGGGATTAAAGTTCTTC,CASSTRQGLKFF
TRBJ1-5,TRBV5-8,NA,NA,TGTGCCAGCATAAGCAGGGGATTCAATCAGCCCCAGCATTTT,CASISRGFNQPQHF
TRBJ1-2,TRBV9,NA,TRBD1,TGTGCCAGCAGCGGCCTAAAAGACAGGGGGCTCGGGTATGGCTACACCTTC,CASSGLKDRGLGYGYTF
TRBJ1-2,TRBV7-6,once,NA,TGTGCCAGCAGCCCGTCGGACAGTCGGGTCTATGGCTACACCTTC,CASSPSDSRVYGYTF
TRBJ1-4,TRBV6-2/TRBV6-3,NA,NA,TGTGCCAGCAGCCAACTCCTACAGGTTCGAACTGAAAAACTGTTTTTT,CASSQLLQVRTEKLFF
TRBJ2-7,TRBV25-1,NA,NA,TGTGCCAGCGCGGCAGGGCCGAGCTCCTACGAGCAGTACTTC,CASAAGPSSYEQYF
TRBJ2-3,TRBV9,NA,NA,TGTGCCAGCAGCGTTAGCGACGGTCTCACAGATACGCAGTATTTT,CASSVSDGLTDTQYF
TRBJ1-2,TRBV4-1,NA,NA,TGCGCCAGCAGCCAACGGGGGTTGAACTATGGCTACACCTTC,CASSQRGLNYGYTF
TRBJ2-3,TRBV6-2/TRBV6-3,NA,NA,TGTGCCAGCAGTTACGGGGGGGCCCCTAGCACAGATACGCAGTATTTT,CASSYGGAPSTDTQYF
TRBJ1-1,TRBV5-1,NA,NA,TGCGCCAGCAGCTTGGCGCCAGGTCCTTCGAACACTGAAGCTTTCTTT,CASSLAPGPSNTEAFF
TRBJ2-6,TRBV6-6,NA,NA,TGTGCCAGCAGTTATTCAGACTCTGGGGCCAACGTCCTGACTTTC,CASSYSDSGANVLTF
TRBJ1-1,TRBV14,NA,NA,TGTGCCAGCAGCCAGTCGACAGGGAACACTGAAGCTTTCTTT,CASSQSTGNTEAFF